This is a list of T cell receptor beta chains from one sample in a study of vaccination and CD4 T cells after COVID-19. TCRdb fed the PCR reads into MiXCR, producing one record per CDR3 protein. Here the sample spans about 14,000 distinct CDR3 sequences, about half being singletons. Their antigen targets remain unknown. Sequencing was performed on CD4+ T cells from blood, cultured in vitro. These receptors were taken from a human donor who had recovered from COVID-19. Each CDR3 is given with its conserved first and last residue. Fields, in order: J gene, clone size, V gene, D gene, CDR3 protein, CDR3 DNA. A D gene is named only where the DNA matches it firmly. Only some rows state a clone size, as once, few, many or a class for expanded clones.

j_gene: TRBJ1-5; abundance: few; v_gene: TRBV10-2; d_gene: NA; CDR3aa: CASSELDPSNQPQHF; CDR3nt: TGCGCCAGCAGTGAGCTGGACCCGAGCAATCAGCCCCAGCATTTT
j_gene: TRBJ1-1; abundance: few; v_gene: TRBV20-1; d_gene: TRBD1; CDR3aa: CSATPGQGLAEAFF; CDR3nt: TGCAGTGCTACACCGGGACAGGGGTTGGCTGAAGCTTTCTTT
j_gene: TRBJ1-5; abundance: few; v_gene: TRBV7-8; d_gene: TRBD1; CDR3aa: CASSSRTGPVLGNQPQHF; CDR3nt: TGTGCCAGCAGCTCTCGGACAGGGCCGGTTCTGGGCAATCAGCCCCAGCATTTT
j_gene: TRBJ2-5; abundance: NA; v_gene: TRBV6-1; d_gene: TRBD2; CDR3aa: CASSSGLAGQETQYF; CDR3nt: TGTGCCAGCAGCTCCGGACTAGCGGGGCAAGAGACCCAGTACTTC
j_gene: TRBJ2-7; abundance: NA; v_gene: TRBV5-6; d_gene: TRBD2; CDR3aa: CASSYGTSGYEQYF; CDR3nt: TGTGCCAGCAGCTATGGGACTAGCGGTTACGAGCAGTACTTC
j_gene: TRBJ2-2; abundance: NA; v_gene: TRBV7-2; d_gene: NA; CDR3aa: CASSLWYTGELFF; CDR3nt: TGTGCCAGCAGCTTGTGGTACACCGGGGAGCTGTTTTTT
j_gene: TRBJ1-2; abundance: NA; v_gene: TRBV2; d_gene: NA; CDR3aa: CASRTGPTTTSYGYTF; CDR3nt: TGTGCCAGCAGAACAGGTCCAACCACTACTAGCTATGGCTACACCTTC
j_gene: TRBJ2-7; abundance: NA; v_gene: TRBV7-2; d_gene: TRBD2; CDR3aa: CASSLASREVRPEQYF; CDR3nt: TGTGCCAGCAGCTTAGCCTCGCGGGAGGTGCGGCCCGAGCAGTACTTC
j_gene: TRBJ2-3; abundance: once; v_gene: TRBV6-1; d_gene: NA; CDR3aa: CAIGAGLTDTQYF; CDR3nt: TGTGCCATCGGGGCGGGCCTCACAGATACGCAGTATTTT
j_gene: TRBJ2-7; abundance: few; v_gene: TRBV19; d_gene: NA; CDR3aa: CASTPYEQYF; CDR3nt: TGTGCCAGTACCCCCTACGAGCAGTACTTC
j_gene: TRBJ2-3; abundance: few; v_gene: TRBV7-9; d_gene: TRBD1; CDR3aa: CASSFPQRTGFTQYF; CDR3nt: TGTGCCAGCAGCTTTCCCCAACGGACAGGGTTTACGCAGTATTTT
j_gene: TRBJ2-5; abundance: NA; v_gene: TRBV7-8; d_gene: TRBD2; CDR3aa: CASSVTSGSWETQYF; CDR3nt: TGTGCCAGCAGCGTGACTAGCGGGAGTTGGGAGACCCAGTACTTC
j_gene: TRBJ1-5; abundance: NA; v_gene: TRBV6-2/TRBV6-3; d_gene: NA; CDR3aa: CASSYTGMNQPQHF; CDR3nt: TGTGCCAGCAGTTACACGGGAATGAATCAGCCCCAGCATTTT
j_gene: TRBJ2-7; abundance: NA; v_gene: TRBV2; d_gene: TRBD1; CDR3aa: CASSGTGGGGNEQYF; CDR3nt: TGTGCCAGCAGTGGGACAGGGGGCGGTGGGAACGAGCAGTACTTC
j_gene: TRBJ2-3; abundance: NA; v_gene: TRBV7-2; d_gene: NA; CDR3aa: CASSVLTTDTQYF; CDR3nt: TGTGCCAGCAGCGTCTTAACCACAGATACGCAGTATTTT
j_gene: TRBJ2-1; abundance: few; v_gene: TRBV6-2/TRBV6-3; d_gene: TRBD2; CDR3aa: CASNRLAGWGNEQFF; CDR3nt: TGTGCCAGCAACCGACTAGCGGGCTGGGGCAATGAGCAGTTCTTC
j_gene: TRBJ1-6; abundance: few; v_gene: TRBV6-4; d_gene: NA; CDR3aa: CASSEVAGDSPLHF; CDR3nt: TGTGCCAGCAGTGAGGTGGCAGGAGATTCACCCCTCCACTTT
j_gene: TRBJ1-5; abundance: NA; v_gene: TRBV6-1; d_gene: NA; CDR3aa: CATKGAGRSQPQHF; CDR3nt: TGTGCCACCAAGGGAGCGGGGAGGAGTCAGCCCCAGCATTTT
j_gene: TRBJ2-1; abundance: NA; v_gene: TRBV7-9; d_gene: NA; CDR3aa: CASSPPYDTNEQFF; CDR3nt: TGTGCCAGCAGCCCCCCCTATGATACCAATGAGCAGTTCTTC
j_gene: TRBJ2-5; abundance: NA; v_gene: TRBV5-1; d_gene: TRBD1; CDR3aa: CVSANPTGYAETQYF; CDR3nt: TGCGTCAGCGCCAACCCGACAGGGTACGCGGAGACCCAGTACTTC
j_gene: TRBJ2-1; abundance: NA; v_gene: TRBV20-1; d_gene: TRBD2; CDR3aa: CSAPTSGRNEQFF; CDR3nt: TGCAGTGCTCCCACTAGCGGGAGGAATGAGCAGTTCTTC
j_gene: TRBJ2-3; abundance: NA; v_gene: TRBV24-1; d_gene: TRBD2; CDR3aa: CATSGASGTDTQYF; CDR3nt: TGTGCCACCAGTGGGGCTAGCGGGACAGATACGCAGTATTTT
j_gene: TRBJ2-2; abundance: few; v_gene: TRBV7-9; d_gene: NA; CDR3aa: CASSNSVAGELFF; CDR3nt: TGTGCCAGCAGCAATAGCGTTGCCGGGGAGCTGTTTTTT
j_gene: TRBJ2-1; abundance: NA; v_gene: TRBV7-3; d_gene: TRBD2; CDR3aa: CASVRAGGGEQFF; CDR3nt: TGTGCCAGCGTACGGGCGGGAGGCGGCGAGCAGTTCTTC
j_gene: TRBJ1-5; abundance: NA; v_gene: TRBV20-1; d_gene: NA; CDR3aa: CSAGRSNQPQHF; CDR3nt: TGCAGTGCTGGTAGAAGCAATCAGCCCCAGCATTTT
j_gene: TRBJ2-1; abundance: NA; v_gene: TRBV6-1; d_gene: NA; CDR3aa: CASSPSNEQFF; CDR3nt: TGTGCCAGCAGTCCCTCAAATGAGCAGTTCTTC
j_gene: TRBJ1-4; abundance: NA; v_gene: TRBV7-6; d_gene: TRBD1; CDR3aa: CASSSYGQGSEKLFF; CDR3nt: TGTGCCAGCAGCTCCTATGGACAGGGCTCTGAAAAACTGTTTTTT
j_gene: TRBJ2-2; abundance: NA; v_gene: TRBV11-2; d_gene: TRBD1; CDR3aa: CASSPRRGQSTGELFF; CDR3nt: TGTGCCAGCAGCCCCAGAAGGGGGCAAAGCACCGGGGAGCTGTTTTTT
j_gene: TRBJ2-7; abundance: once; v_gene: TRBV6-2/TRBV6-3; d_gene: NA; CDR3aa: CASRTRGYEQYF; CDR3nt: TGTGCCAGCAGAACCCGGGGCTACGAGCAGTACTTC
j_gene: TRBJ2-7; abundance: NA; v_gene: TRBV20-1; d_gene: NA; CDR3aa: CSAAVLGSIAEQYF; CDR3nt: TGCAGTGCTGCCGTTCTGGGTTCCATCGCCGAGCAGTACTTC
j_gene: TRBJ2-7; abundance: NA; v_gene: TRBV7-2; d_gene: TRBD2; CDR3aa: CASTGGGARPPEQYF; CDR3nt: TGTGCCAGCACGGGCGGGGGAGCCCGACCCCCCGAGCAGTACTTC
j_gene: TRBJ1-1; abundance: NA; v_gene: TRBV10-3; d_gene: TRBD1; CDR3aa: CAITEPGTGNTEAFF; CDR3nt: TGTGCCATCACCGAACCGGGGACAGGGAACACTGAAGCTTTCTTT
j_gene: TRBJ2-2; abundance: NA; v_gene: TRBV12-3/TRBV12-4; d_gene: NA; CDR3aa: CASSYQGNTGELFF; CDR3nt: TGTGCCAGCAGTTACCAGGGGAACACCGGGGAGCTGTTTTTT
j_gene: TRBJ2-2; abundance: NA; v_gene: TRBV6-1; d_gene: NA; CDR3aa: CASSGRELFF; CDR3nt: TGTGCCTCCTCAGGCAGGGAGCTGTTTTTT
j_gene: TRBJ1-5; abundance: few; v_gene: TRBV5-1; d_gene: NA; CDR3aa: CASSLDGQGNQPQHF; CDR3nt: TGCGCCAGCAGCTTGGATGGCCAGGGAAATCAGCCCCAGCATTTT
j_gene: TRBJ1-5; abundance: NA; v_gene: TRBV20-1; d_gene: TRBD1; CDR3aa: CSAISGTEGLSLNQPQHF; CDR3nt: TGCAGTGCTATAAGCGGGACAGAGGGACTTAGTCTCAATCAGCCCCAGCATTTT
j_gene: TRBJ2-7; abundance: NA; v_gene: TRBV20-1; d_gene: NA; CDR3aa: CSAPNPGSGAYEQYF; CDR3nt: TGCAGTGCCCCAAACCCCGGGAGTGGGGCCTACGAGCAGTACTTC
j_gene: TRBJ2-1; abundance: NA; v_gene: TRBV6-1; d_gene: TRBD1; CDR3aa: CASRGTGGLNEQFF; CDR3nt: TGTGCCAGCAGAGGGACAGGGGGTCTGAATGAGCAGTTCTTC
j_gene: TRBJ2-3; abundance: few; v_gene: TRBV7-2; d_gene: TRBD2; CDR3aa: CASSLASGIADTQYF; CDR3nt: TGTGCCAGCAGCTTAGCTAGCGGGATCGCAGATACGCAGTATTTT
j_gene: TRBJ1-1; abundance: NA; v_gene: TRBV15; d_gene: NA; CDR3aa: CATSRGGPSEAFF; CDR3nt: TGTGCCACCAGCAGAGGGGGGCCATCGGAAGCTTTCTTT
j_gene: TRBJ2-7; abundance: NA; v_gene: TRBV20-1; d_gene: TRBD1; CDR3aa: CSALSTGAYEQYF; CDR3nt: TGCAGTGCTCTGTCGACAGGGGCCTACGAGCAGTACTTC
j_gene: TRBJ2-2; abundance: NA; v_gene: TRBV7-7; d_gene: NA; CDR3aa: CASSSTMVEGELFF; CDR3nt: TGTGCTAGCAGCTCGACTATGGTGGAAGGGGAGCTGTTTTTT
j_gene: TRBJ2-1; abundance: NA; v_gene: TRBV19; d_gene: TRBD2; CDR3aa: CASSISPSGRTYNEQFF; CDR3nt: TGTGCCAGTAGTATATCCCCCAGCGGGAGGACGTACAATGAGCAGTTCTTC
j_gene: TRBJ1-3; abundance: once; v_gene: TRBV12-3/TRBV12-4; d_gene: NA; CDR3aa: CASSLMIPGNTIYF; CDR3nt: TGTGCCAGCAGTTTAATGATTCCTGGAAACACCATATATTTT
j_gene: TRBJ1-6; abundance: few; v_gene: TRBV7-2; d_gene: NA; CDR3aa: CASSPSYLRVPQSPLHF; CDR3nt: TGTGCCAGCAGTCCGTCCTATTTAAGGGTCCCTCAGTCACCCCTCCACTTT
j_gene: TRBJ1-5; abundance: few; v_gene: TRBV2; d_gene: NA; CDR3aa: CASTQEQGDQPQHF; CDR3nt: TGTGCCAGCACCCAGGAACAGGGTGATCAGCCCCAGCATTTT
j_gene: TRBJ1-1; abundance: NA; v_gene: TRBV6-1; d_gene: NA; CDR3aa: CASSIMDLNTEAFF; CDR3nt: TGTGCCAGCAGCATCATGGATCTGAACACTGAAGCTTTCTTT
j_gene: TRBJ1-5; abundance: few; v_gene: TRBV5-1; d_gene: NA; CDR3aa: CASSTGHGDSNQPQHF; CDR3nt: TGCGCCAGCAGCACGGGACATGGCGATAGCAATCAGCCCCAGCATTTT
j_gene: TRBJ2-7; abundance: NA; v_gene: TRBV5-1; d_gene: TRBD1; CDR3aa: CASSLGTYRTGSNEQYF; CDR3nt: TGCGCCAGCAGCTTGGGCACCTACCGGACAGGGTCCAACGAGCAGTACTTC
j_gene: TRBJ2-7; abundance: NA; v_gene: TRBV6-2/TRBV6-3; d_gene: NA; CDR3aa: CASRKLDTYEQYF; CDR3nt: TGTGCCAGCAGAAAACTCGATACCTACGAGCAGTACTTC
j_gene: TRBJ1-5; abundance: NA; v_gene: TRBV28; d_gene: TRBD1; CDR3aa: CASSLVQGAAGQPQHF; CDR3nt: TGTGCCAGCAGTTTAGTCCAGGGGGCCGCGGGACAGCCCCAGCATTTT
j_gene: TRBJ1-1; abundance: NA; v_gene: TRBV28; d_gene: NA; CDR3aa: CASSLRSEAFF; CDR3nt: TGTGCCAGCAGTTTGAGGTCTGAAGCTTTCTTT
j_gene: TRBJ2-7; abundance: NA; v_gene: TRBV6-1; d_gene: TRBD1; CDR3aa: CASHRDSRSYEQYF; CDR3nt: TGTGCCAGTCACCGGGACAGTCGCTCCTACGAGCAGTACTTC
j_gene: TRBJ2-1; abundance: NA; v_gene: TRBV15; d_gene: TRBD2; CDR3aa: CATSLQAGGGYNEQFF; CDR3nt: TGTGCCACCAGCCTTCAAGCGGGAGGAGGGTACAATGAGCAGTTCTTC